This note documents a single T cell receptor beta chain sequence. Its antigen is not known. Using immunoSEQ multiplex PCR, the repertoire was profiled, and TCRdb retains in-frame clones only, with some absent. The data contain about 75,000 clones, over 75% of them singletons. The sample originates from a study of a mutant IDH1 vaccine in newly diagnosed glioma. Study summary: All eight of the vaccinations patients received fell in weeks 1, 3, 5, 7, 11, 15, 19 and 23. First vaccine doses came 4-6 weeks after radiotherapy alone, or with temozolomide cycles.

CDR3 length: 15 amino acids. Germline CDR1 is SGHDT and CDR2 is YYEEEE. V lost 1 base and J 4 bases, leaving 14 bases between the germline ends. Stated time point: week 5, during vaccination. Topical imiquimod accompanied each vaccine dose, which consisted of 300 ug of mutant IDH1 20-mer peptide. Each tumor in the donors was a new WHO grade 3 or 4 astrocytoma, IDH1-mutant and ATRX-lost. The clonotype originates from a woman between 50 and 59 years old with glioma. The rearrangement uses TRBV5-6 and TRBJ1-2; D is ambiguous. This material consisted of PBMCs, taken from a glioma patient whose treatment included an IDH1 peptide vaccine. The CDR3 DNA reads as TGTGCCAGCAGCTTGTTAAGCCTTCACCCCTATGGCTACACCTTC. This translates into CASSLLSLHPYGYTF.